Here is one T cell receptor (beta chain) with its context. The sample originates from a study of blood T cell repertoires in COVID-19. Turning to the study itself: COVID-19 samples, acute and convalescent, were from the United States, Italy and Spain. PBMCs, B-cell-depleted T cells, or T cells provided the cDNA or gDNA that made up the material.

Participants' own reports of clinical history determined their cohort assignment. Germline lookup yields CDR1 SEHNR and CDR2 FQNEAQ (reference sequence). This CDR3 comprises 14 residues. Trimming cost V 4 bases and J 13 bases; bases outside gene matches: 15. The assay was immunoSEQ multiplex PCR, and TCRdb's table has in-frame clones only and misses some. Of around 170,000 clones in the sample, around 86% were seen once. The V call is TRBV7-9, the J call TRBJ2-5, with 7 bases that match TRBD1. This clonotype was obtained from a woman aged 30 to 39 who had recovered from COVID-19. Sequenced input: PBMCs or T cells enriched from blood (not recorded which). CDR3 in DNA: TGTGCCAGCAGCTCACCGACAGGGACAAGAGAGGGGTACTTC. Translation gives CASSSPTGTREGYF.